The source of this TCR beta chain is a study of blood T cell repertoires in COVID-19. Across the study: Specimens from acute and convalescent COVID-19 originated in the United States, Italy and Spain. Sources were T cells, B-cell-depleted T cells, or PBMCs; the material itself was cDNA or gDNA.

Trimming took off 1 base at V and 3 bases at J, with 7 bases between the two ends. Germline V gene lookup returns CDR1 SGHTA and CDR2 FQGNSA. This CDR3 region has 13 residues. This clone was counted between two and nine times. The cohort comprised adults aged 18 to 89 years residing in 20 to 25 US areas. The study assigned cohorts using participant-reported clinical history. Only in-frame clones appear in the TCRdb table, and some are missing; sequencing was by immunoSEQ multiplex PCR. The sample holds hundreds of thousands of clones, 87% seen once. This clonotype was obtained from a woman aged 18-30 years with acute COVID-19. V and J are TRBV7-2 and TRBJ2-7, with D possibly being TRBD1 (6 bases). Material: PBMCs or T cells enriched from blood (not recorded which). CDR3 nucleotide sequence: TGTGCCAGCAGCTTAGAACAGGGCTACGAGCAGTACTTC. It is translated as CASSLEQGYEQYF.